This T cell receptor beta chain came from a study of T cell clonotyping in hematopoietic cell transplantation. Study-level information: Cytoreduction preceded collection of pretransplant recipient samples. Study findings and constraints: Without cell sorting, CD4 versus CD8 contributions remain unresolved.

The CDR3 loop spans 16 amino acids. Germline CDR1 MDHEN, CDR2 SYDVKM. The J segment lost 6 bases and the V segment lost 1 base, leaving 8 bases of the junction unmatched. The assay was immunoSEQ multiplex PCR, and TCRdb's table has in-frame clones only and misses some. The sample lists 25,000 to 30,000 clones, more than 70% occurring once. The sample's time point: recipient sample about 28 days before transplant, after cytoreduction. A word on this clone: Its specificity is unknown.

The chain has TRBV28 and TRBJ1-2, with 10 nucleotides matching TRBD1. This specimen was peripheral blood mononuclear cells, taken before stem cell transplant. The origin of this receptor is a man in his forties with acute myeloid leukemia. Some clones in this sample may be carry-over from other donors' samples. The CDR3 nucleotides are TGTGCCAGCAGTTTATTACGCGGACAGGGGGGGGATGGCTACACCTTC. Protein product: CASSLLRGQGGDGYTF.